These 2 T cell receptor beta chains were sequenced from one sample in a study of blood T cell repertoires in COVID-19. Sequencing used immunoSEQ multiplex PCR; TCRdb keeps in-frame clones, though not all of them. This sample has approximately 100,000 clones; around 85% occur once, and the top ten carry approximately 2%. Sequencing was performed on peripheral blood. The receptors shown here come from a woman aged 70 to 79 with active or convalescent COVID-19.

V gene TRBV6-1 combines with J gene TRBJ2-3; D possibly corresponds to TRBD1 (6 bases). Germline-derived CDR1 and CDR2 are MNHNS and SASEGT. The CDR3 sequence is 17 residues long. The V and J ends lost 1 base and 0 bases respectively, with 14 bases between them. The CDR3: CASSEGRQVFSTDTQYF. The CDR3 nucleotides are TGTGCCAGCAGTGAAGGGCGACAGGTCTTTAGCACAGATACGCAGTATTTT.

CDR3 nucleotides: TGCGCCAGCAGCCAAGGAGTGGACAGCTATAATTCACCCCTCCACTTT. This gives the protein CASSQGVDSYNSPLHF. This chain connects TRBV4-3 to TRBJ1-6; a possible D gene is TRBD1 (6 bases). V lost 1 base to trimming and J lost 3 bases, with 10 bases between them. Germline values: CDR1 LGHNA, CDR2 YSLEER. CDR3 length: 16 residues.